This T cell receptor (beta chain) emerged from a study of shared clonotypes between healthy human individuals (dated by TCRdb to 2020 to 2021). With regard to the full study: A couple of women and a few men aged 18 to 49 years were included in the cohort. To increase sequencing depth and limit assay-specific biases, TCR repertoire library preparation and sequencing were carried out by different laboratories using diverse techniques. Between about 0.85 and 9.5 billion PBMCs per donor were obtained by leukapheresis. The study deeply sequenced blood TCR repertoires of five healthy adults to estimate repertoire size and the extent of clonotype sharing between individuals. For each donor, CD4 naive and CD4 memory were each given three plates, CD8 naive was given two plates, and CD8 memory was given one plate. The paper's findings and limits, for the study overall: Sampling was restricted to blood, and TCR repertoires in tissue are likely to differ from TCR repertoires in blood. Compared with non-shared clonotypes, clonotypes shared by all four sorted-subset donors had higher generation probabilities. Even with the large sequencing depth, rarefaction of the sorted-subset datasets indicated that sequencing was incomplete. Pairwise subsampling led to the expectation that sequencing depth would affect the degree of clonotype sharing among donors. The small number of donors limited the genetic and exposure-history diversity represented. Naive subsets generally had larger estimated clonotype richness than memory subsets did. Sharing across several donors was observed for approximately 5% of naive CD4, less than 4% of naive CD8, 2% to 2.5% of memory CD4, and approximately 0.41% of memory CD8 clonotypes.

TCR CDR3 regions were amplified from genomic DNA by multiplex PCR using the deep immunoSEQ assay. Extracted genomic DNA from each cell subset was distributed evenly across all wells of several immunoSEQ 96-well plates, and each plate was treated as a replicate. Each replicate PCR for sorted subsets received about 0.2 ug genomic DNA, equal to roughly 30,000 T cell genomes. Purified libraries were measured with a Qubit 3.0 fluorometer, size-checked on a Bioanalyzer 2100, and measured again with the KAPA Library Quantification kit. Every immunoSEQ 96-well plate was sequenced on a separate single-read 150-cycle Illumina NextSeq 550 flow cell. The published analysis was carried out like this. Because the immunoSEQ output included only junctional sequences and no quality scores, the filtering could not be the same as the filtering used for full-length reads. Sequences were annotated with PyIR, a Python wrapper for IgBLAST v1.9, using IMGT germline references to assign V/J genes and CDR3. Reads with weak V/J assignments (E-value above 1e-6), missing CDR3, stop codons, out-of-frame junctions, or ambiguous translated residues were removed. V3J clonotypes were defined as sequences sharing the same inferred V gene, J gene, and CDR3 amino acid sequence. To compute the percentage overlap between repertoires, the number of shared unique clonotypes was divided by the size of the smaller repertoire. RTK rarefaction, the Chao1 estimator, and Recon v2.1 estimates of unobserved clonotypes were used to assess repertoire richness. OLGA was used to compute generation probabilities for all TCRbeta clonotypes that the gDNA method yielded from several donors. As stored in TCRdb, this immuneACCESS dataset retains in-frame rearrangements with V and J assigned. A fraction of the clones does not appear; measured against another copy, unresolved V genes explain less than half of the discrepancy, and the remainder lacks a known reason. V, J and clone size derive from that table, while D and trimming were established from the DNA sequence. The sample records about 2.5 million clones, less than 95% of which are singletons. The ten largest clonotypes hold roughly 0.34% of the sample.

Donors were healthy HIV-negative adults with no recently reported acute infections or vaccinations. All donors were Caucasian adults living in Nashville, Tennessee, USA. CD4+ T cells were enriched by magnetic negative selection; naive cells were then positively selected on CD45RA, and the negative fraction formed the memory subset. After blood collection by leukapheresis, PBMCs were isolated using Ficoll-Histopaque density gradient centrifugation and then cryopreserved in the vapor phase of liquid nitrogen. Analytical flow cytometry was used to check the purity and quantity of every magnetically sorted T cell population. Each sorted fraction had its genomic DNA isolated and then quantified by UV absorbance on a Nanodrop 2000c. The junction carries 17 bases between V and J, which are trimmed by 2 bases and 9 bases respectively. Per the germline V gene, SQVTM is the CDR1 and ANQGSEA is the CDR2. Taken from cysteine to phenylalanine, the CDR3 has 14 residues. Just the 42-base CDR3 DNA is kept, in frame starting at base 1.

This clone was seen once. The antigen it binds to is not known. Base qualities are missing; no much larger clone stands one base away. Here the chain combines TRBV29-1 and TRBJ2-1, with the D gene too uncertain to name. Sequencing was done on a sample of naive CD4+ T cells from PBMCs. The sample's cell subset or site label, decoded: CD45RA+ positively selected. The TCR was taken from a man aged 18 to 29 in good health. Some clones in this sample may be carry-over from other donors' samples. CDR3 reads: CSVERRLTHGEQFF. DNA sequence: TGCAGCGTTGAACGACGCCTTACACACGGTGAGCAGTTCTTC.